The 10 T cell receptor beta chains given below trace back to one sample, sequenced in a study of blood T cell repertoires in COVID-19. TCRdb's table, derived via immunoSEQ multiplex PCR, lists solely in-frame clones and lacks some. The repertoire holds just over 300,000 clones, about nine tenths seen once, with less than 4.5% in the top ten. Sequences were obtained from PBMCs or T cells enriched from blood (not recorded which). These receptors were obtained from a man aged 25-45 years who had recovered from COVID-19.

This chain uses TRBV9 with TRBJ2-2; TRBD2 matches at 10 bases. Germline CDR1 reads SGDLS; CDR2 reads YYNGEE. V shed 5 bases, J shed 7 bases, and the junction held 14 bases outside the gene matches. CDR3 length: 17 amino acids. CDR3: CASSVSPSGGYNGELFF. The CDR3 nucleotides are TGTGCCAGCAGTGTAAGTCCTAGCGGGGGTTACAACGGGGAGCTGTTTTTT.

This clone was picked up one time. The chain is built from TRBV5-1 and TRBJ2-7; maybe TRBD1 (5 bases). V was clipped by 1 base and J by 7 bases, with 15 bases between them. The germline V gene encodes CDR1 SGHRS and CDR2 YFSETQ. This CDR3 contains 14 residues. This chain's CDR3 is CASSLNTGRLEQYF. CDR3 nucleotide sequence: TGCGCCAGCAGCTTGAATACAGGCAGACTGGAGCAGTACTTC.

In the case of this clone: Other DNA sequences from this sample encode an identical CDR3 as well. The rearrangement uses TRBV6-5 and TRBJ1-2, with TRBD1 as a possible D gene (5 bases). V dropped 4 bases and J dropped 3 bases, with 9 bases sitting between them. This CDR3 is built from 13 residues. Looked up from germline, CDR1 is MNHEY and CDR2 is SVGAGI. For the CDR3, the DNA is TGTGCCAGCAGTTCTGGGGGGGACTATGGCTACACCTTC. Protein product: CASSSGGDYGYTF.

CDR3 DNA sequence: TGTGCCAGCAGTGAAGACGGAGAGGGCACCATATATTTT. Translated: CASSEDGEGTIYF. V usage is TRBV6-1 and J usage is TRBJ1-3, with D unresolved. V lost 1 base, J lost 9 bases, and 10 bases lay in between. In germline, CDR1 is MNHNS, CDR2 SASEGT. The CDR3 spans 13 residues.

The gene calls are TRBV9 and TRBJ1-3; D is uncertain. Germline CDR1 and CDR2: SGDLS and YYNGEE. V lost 8 bases to trimming and J lost 0 bases, with 12 bases between them. The CDR3 totals 14 residues. CDR3 amino acids: CASRVGLSGNTIYF. The CDR3 DNA reads as TGTGCCAGTCGGGTCGGCCTCTCTGGAAACACCATATATTTT.

The chain links TRBV29-1 to TRBJ1-5; no clear D. Germline CDR1 SQVTM, CDR2 ANQGSEA. The CDR3 has 13 residues. V was trimmed by 6 bases and J by 1 base, leaving 10 bases between them. CDR3: CSVGDNSNQPQHF. The CDR3 bases are TGCAGCGTCGGTGACAACAGCAATCAGCCCCAGCATTTT.

The chain has TRBV7-2 and TRBJ2-7; 7 positions match TRBD1. The CDR3 length is 16 residues. Trimming at V came to 0 bases and at J to 1 base, leaving 6 bases not matched to a gene. Per the germline V gene, CDR1 is SGHTA and CDR2 is FQGNSA. Here the CDR3 DNA reads TGTGCCAGCAGCTTAGCTATGACAGGGTTGTCCTACGAGCAGTACTTC. Protein product: CASSLAMTGLSYEQYF.

This chain connects TRBV29-1 to TRBJ2-3; 8 bases agree with TRBD2. Per the germline V gene, CDR1 is SQVTM and CDR2 is ANQGSEA. V shed 7 bases, J shed 4 bases, and the junction held 13 bases outside the gene matches. This CDR3 contains 15 residues. CDR3 in DNA: TGCAGCGGCATCAGAGGAGCGGGAGTTGCAGATACGCAGTATTTT. Residues: CSGIRGAGVADTQYF.

The V gene is TRBV19, the J gene TRBJ2-7; TRBD2 agrees at 11 bases. The CDR3 extends over 15 amino acids. J gave up 1 base and V 6 bases, and 5 bases lay outside the gene matches. CDR1 and CDR2 from the germline V gene are LNHDA and SQIVND (reference sequence). In nucleotides, the CDR3 is TGTGCCAGTAGGACTAGCGGGATCTCATCCTACGAGCAGTACTTC. This encodes CASRTSGISSYEQYF.

This clone was recorded once. This chain uses TRBV21-1 with TRBJ2-3; the DNA was not used to check the table's D call, TRBD2. TRBV21-1 is a recognized pseudogene. CDR3 size: 17 residues. The CDR3 DNA is TGTGCCAGCAGCAAAATCTATTCCAGCGCAAGCACAGATACGCAGTATTTT. It translates to CASSKIYSSASTDTQYF.